The 11 T cell receptor beta chains in this list originate from one sample, sequenced in a study of cytotoxic CD8 clonotypes in ibrutinib-treated CLL. TCRdb's copy holds only in-frame clones and misses some; the assay was immunoSEQ multiplex PCR. The sample has 76,000 or so clones, roughly 80% seen once; the top ten hold less than 45%. The source material was PBMCs, sampled after 24 months of ibrutinib treatment. These receptors were collected from a human donor with chronic lymphocytic leukemia.

The chain links TRBV5-6 to TRBJ1-1; a weak D match, TRBD1 (5 bases). The V gene lost 5 bases and the J gene lost 2 bases, with 10 bases spanning the gap. Germline V gene sequence: CDR1 SGHDT, CDR2 YYEEEE. This CDR3 contains 13 residues. DNA of the CDR3: TGTGCCAGCAGTTACAGGAGCAACACTGAAGCTTTCTTT. This sequence encodes CASSYRSNTEAFF.

Only a few counts were recorded for this clone. The chain employs TRBV15 and TRBJ1-3; D gene uncertain. Trimming pared 0 bases from V and 4 bases from J, leaving 7 bases between. Germline CDR1 is LNHNV and CDR2 is YYDKDF (reference sequence). This CDR3 has 14 residues. For the CDR3, the DNA is TGTGCCACCAGCAGAGATCATGGGGGAAACACCATATATTTT. It is translated as CATSRDHGGNTIYF.

A single count supports this clone. The chain carries TRBV18 and TRBJ1-2; 9 bases map to TRBD1. The CDR3 contains 19 residues. Germline V lookup: CDR1 KGHSH, CDR2 LQKENI. J lost 0 bases, V lost 5 bases, and 16 bases had no gene match. CDR3 protein: CASSALPSGTGTTNYGYTF. Here the CDR3 DNA reads TGTGCCAGCTCAGCCCTGCCGTCCGGGACAGGGACGACTAACTATGGCTACACCTTC.

This chain's CDR3 is CASSMGRSNTEAFF. CDR3 nucleotide sequence: TGTGCCAGCAGCATGGGTCGCTCGAACACTGAAGCTTTCTTT. The chain links TRBV6-5 to TRBJ1-1; D is unresolved. This CDR3 is 14 amino acids long. Germline V gene sequence: CDR1 MNHEY, CDR2 SVGAGI. V was clipped by 6 bases and J by 1 base, with 12 bases between them.

The chain carries TRBV5-5 and TRBJ2-2; D call uncertain. Germline V gives CDR1 SGHKS, CDR2 YYEKEE (reference sequence). CDR3 length: 15 residues. Trimming took off 3 bases at V and 1 base at J, with 10 bases between the two ends. The chain's CDR3 is CASSSFHMNTGELFF. Written as DNA, the CDR3 is TGTGCCAGCAGCTCCTTCCACATGAACACCGGGGAGCTGTTTTTT.

A single count supports this clone. This chain joins TRBV6-5 and TRBJ1-4; 7 bases fit TRBD1. The CDR3 covers 12 residues. Germline trimming cut 5 bases from V and 6 bases from J; bases unmatched to any gene: 0. Germline CDR1 reads MNHEY; CDR2 reads SVGAGI. Here the CDR3 DNA reads TGTGCCAGCAGTACAGGGGATGAAAAACTGTTTTTT. It specifies CASSTGDEKLFF.

V and J are TRBV28 and TRBJ2-1; 15 bases line up with TRBD2. The CDR3 totals 14 residues. The ends lost 5 bases at V and 15 bases at J; junction bases unmatched: 8. The germline V gene has CDR1 MDHEN and CDR2 SYDVKM. In nucleotides, the CDR3 is TGTGCCAGCAGTCCCGGGACTAGCGGGAGGCCCCGGTTCTTC. Its translation: CASSPGTSGRPRFF. Full variable domain (remainder filled in from reference TRBV28 and TRBJ2-1): DVKVTQSSRYLVKRTGEKVFLECVQDMDHENMFWYRQDPGLGLRLIYFSYDVKMKEKGDIPEGYSVSREKKERFSLILESASTNQTSMYLCASSPGTSGRPRFFGPGTRLTVL.

V and J are TRBV6-5 and TRBJ2-5; D unclear. Trimming cost V 4 bases and J 3 bases, with 15 bases left between them. This CDR3 spans 15 amino acids. Germline-derived CDR1 and CDR2 are MNHEY and SVGAGI. The CDR3 spells CASSSSPGIKETQYF. The CDR3, as DNA: TGTGCCAGCAGTTCCTCTCCTGGGATCAAAGAGACCCAGTACTTC.

V usage is TRBV7-3 and J usage is TRBJ2-3; 10 positions match TRBD2. The CDR3 spans 17 residues. The junction had 4 bases not matched to a gene; V was cut back by 0 bases and J by 1 base. Per the germline V gene, CDR1 is SGHTA and CDR2 is FQGTGA. In DNA form, the CDR3 reads TGTGCCAGCAGCTTAACCCCTAGCGGGAGTGGCACAGATACGCAGTATTTT. It specifies CASSLTPSGSGTDTQYF.

The V gene is TRBV6-6, the J gene TRBJ2-1, with no clear D. Trimming left V 6 bases short and J 4 bases short, with 10 bases between. The CDR3 is 13 amino acids. The germline gives CDR1 MNHNY, CDR2 SVGAGI (reference sequence). The CDR3 loop reads CASSETLYNEQFF. CDR3 sequence (DNA): TGTGCCAGCAGCGAGACCTTATACAATGAGCAGTTCTTC.

About this clone: Other nucleotide sequences in the sample specify the same CDR3. The genes are TRBV7-2 and TRBJ2-5, with 9 bases fitting TRBD1. The CDR3 is 13 residues long. The J segment lost 4 bases and the V segment lost 4 bases, leaving 1 base of the junction unmatched. The V gene's germline CDR1 is SGHTA and CDR2 FQGNSA. CDR3 sequence (DNA): TGTGCCAGCAGCTCGGACAGGGGAGAGACCCAGTACTTC. Amino acids: CASSSDRGETQYF.